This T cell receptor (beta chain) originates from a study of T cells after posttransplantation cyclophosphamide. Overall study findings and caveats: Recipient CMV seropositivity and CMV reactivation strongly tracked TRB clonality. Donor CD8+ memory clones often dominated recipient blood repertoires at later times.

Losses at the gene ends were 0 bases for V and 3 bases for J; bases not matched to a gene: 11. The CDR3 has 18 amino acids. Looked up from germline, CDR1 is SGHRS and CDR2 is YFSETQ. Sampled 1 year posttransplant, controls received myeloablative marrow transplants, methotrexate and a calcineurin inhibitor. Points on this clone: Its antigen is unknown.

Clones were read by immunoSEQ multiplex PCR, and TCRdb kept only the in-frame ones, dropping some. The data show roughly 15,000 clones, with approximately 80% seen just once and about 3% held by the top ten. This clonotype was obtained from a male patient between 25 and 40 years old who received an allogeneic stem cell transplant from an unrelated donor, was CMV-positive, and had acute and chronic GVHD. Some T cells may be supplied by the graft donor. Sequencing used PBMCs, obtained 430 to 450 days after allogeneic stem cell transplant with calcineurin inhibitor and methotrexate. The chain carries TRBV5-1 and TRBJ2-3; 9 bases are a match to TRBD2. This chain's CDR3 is CASSLDSIGGRATDTQYF. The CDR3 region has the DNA TGCGCCAGCAGCTTGGATTCAATCGGCGGGAGGGCGACAGATACGCAGTATTTT. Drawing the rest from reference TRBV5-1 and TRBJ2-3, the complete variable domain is KAGVTQTPRYLIKTRGQQVTLSCSPISGHRSVSWYQQTPGQGLQFLFEYFSETQRNKGNFPGRFSGRQFSNSRSEMNVSTLELGDSALYLCASSLDSIGGRATDTQYFGPGTRLTVL.